This T cell receptor (beta chain) emerged from a study of blood T cell repertoires in COVID-19. Trimming removed 8 bases at V and 8 bases at J, with 18 bases between. This CDR3 has 12 residues. Germline-derived CDR1 and CDR2 are GTSNPN and SVGIG (reference sequence). Data came from immunoSEQ multiplex PCR; TCRdb stores just in-frame clones and leaves some out. This table has around 250,000 clones, less than 90% appearing once. This sequence originates from a woman aged 40 to 50 who had recovered from COVID-19. Sequencing was carried out using peripheral blood. This rearrangement joins TRBV30 to TRBJ1-2; D is perhaps TRBD1 (6 bases). CDR3 DNA: TGTGCCCGAAACAGGGACACAGGCGGCTACACCTTC. It translates to CARNRDTGGYTF.